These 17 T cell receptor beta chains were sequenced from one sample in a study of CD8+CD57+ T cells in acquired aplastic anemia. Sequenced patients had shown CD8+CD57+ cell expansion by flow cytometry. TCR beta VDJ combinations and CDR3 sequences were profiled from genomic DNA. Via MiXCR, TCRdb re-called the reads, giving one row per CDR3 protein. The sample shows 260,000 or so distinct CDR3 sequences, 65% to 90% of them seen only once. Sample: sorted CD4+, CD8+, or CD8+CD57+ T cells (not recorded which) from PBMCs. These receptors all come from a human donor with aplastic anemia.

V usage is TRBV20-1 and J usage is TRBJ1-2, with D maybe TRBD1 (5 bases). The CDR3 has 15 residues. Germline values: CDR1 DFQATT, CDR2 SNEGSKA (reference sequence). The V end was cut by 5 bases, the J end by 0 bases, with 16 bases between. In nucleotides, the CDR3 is TGCAGTGCTCGCACTCCGTCGGGGGCTAACTATGGCTACACCTTC. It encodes CSARTPSGANYGYTF.

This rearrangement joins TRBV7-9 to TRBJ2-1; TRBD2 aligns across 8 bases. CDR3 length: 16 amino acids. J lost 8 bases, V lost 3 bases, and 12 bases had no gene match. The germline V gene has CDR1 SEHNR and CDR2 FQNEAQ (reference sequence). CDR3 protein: CASSLGRSGGNDEQFF. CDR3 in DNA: TGTGCCAGCAGCTTGGGGAGAAGCGGGGGTAACGATGAGCAGTTCTTC.

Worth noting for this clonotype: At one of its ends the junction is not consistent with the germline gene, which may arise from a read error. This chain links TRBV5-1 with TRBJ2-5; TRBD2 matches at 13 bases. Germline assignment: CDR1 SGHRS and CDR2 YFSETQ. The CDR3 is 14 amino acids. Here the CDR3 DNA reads TGCGCCACCAGCACTAGCGGGGGGGCGAAGACCCAGTACTTC. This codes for CATSTSGGAKTQYF.

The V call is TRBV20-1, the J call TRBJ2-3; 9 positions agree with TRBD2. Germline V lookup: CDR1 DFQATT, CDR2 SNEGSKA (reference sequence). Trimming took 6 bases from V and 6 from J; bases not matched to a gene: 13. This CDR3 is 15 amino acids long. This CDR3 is CSAPRAGGLEDTQYF. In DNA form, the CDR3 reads TGCAGTGCGCCGCGAGCGGGGGGCTTAGAGGATACGCAGTATTTT.

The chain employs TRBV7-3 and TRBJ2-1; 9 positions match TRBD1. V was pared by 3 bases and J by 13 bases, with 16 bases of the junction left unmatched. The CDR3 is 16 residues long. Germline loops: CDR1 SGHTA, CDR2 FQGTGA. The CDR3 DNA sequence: TGTGCCAGCAGCTTGGGACAGGGCCCCTACGAGCAGTACCAGTTCTTC. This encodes CASSLGQGPYEQYQFF. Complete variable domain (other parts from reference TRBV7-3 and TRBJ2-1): GAGVSQTPSNKVTEKGKYVELRCDPISGHTALYWYRQSLGQGPEFLIYFQGTGAADDSGLPNDRFFAVRPEGSVSTLKIQRTERGDSAVYLCASSLGQGPYEQYQFFGPGTRLTVL.

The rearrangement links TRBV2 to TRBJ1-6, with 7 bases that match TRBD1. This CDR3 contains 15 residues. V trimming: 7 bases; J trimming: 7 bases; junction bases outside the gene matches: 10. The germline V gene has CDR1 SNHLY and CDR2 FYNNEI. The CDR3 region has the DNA TGTGCCAGCACCCTCATGGGGACAGCCAATTCACCCCTCCACTTT. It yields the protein CASTLMGTANSPLHF.

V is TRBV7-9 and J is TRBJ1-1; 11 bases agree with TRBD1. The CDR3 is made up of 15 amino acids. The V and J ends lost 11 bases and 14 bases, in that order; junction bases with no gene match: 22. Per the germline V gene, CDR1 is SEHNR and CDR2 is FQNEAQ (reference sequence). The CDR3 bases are TGTGCCGGACAGGGGGCGGGGGAGACCAAGAATTTCGGGTTCTTT. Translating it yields CAGQGAGETKNFGFF.

The CDR3 DNA reads TGTGCCAGCAGCAGAGAACTGGCAGGGAGAATGAGAGCTTTCTTT. Translated: CASSRELAGRMRAFF. This chain uses TRBV14 with TRBJ1-1; possibly TRBD1 for D (5 bases). Per germline, CDR1 SGHDN and CDR2 FVKESK. The V end lost 5 bases, the J end lost 10 bases, and 23 bases lay between the germline ends. The CDR3 is 15 residues long.

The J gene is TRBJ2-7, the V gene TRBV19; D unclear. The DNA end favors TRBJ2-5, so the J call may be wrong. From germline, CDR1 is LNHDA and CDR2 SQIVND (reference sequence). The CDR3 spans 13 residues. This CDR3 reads CASSSGLGETQYF. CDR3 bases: TGTGCCAGTAGTTCCGGATTGGGGGAGACCCAGTACTTC.

Here the CDR3 DNA reads TGCGCCAGCAGCGATTACAGCATCAACACTAATCAGCCCCAGCATTTT. Its protein product is CASSDYSINTNQPQHF. The chain recombines TRBV5-1 with TRBJ1-5; the D is unclear. Germline values: CDR1 SGHRS, CDR2 YFSETQ. The CDR3 length is 16 residues. V dropped 4 bases and J dropped 4 bases, with 18 bases sitting between them. The full variable domain, in which reference TRBV5-1 and TRBJ1-5 provide the parts outside the CDR3, is KAGVTQTPRYLIKTRGQQVTLSCSPISGHRSVSWYQQTPGQGLQFLFEYFSETQRNKGNFPGRFSGRQFSNSRSEMNVSTLELGDSALYLCASSDYSINTNQPQHFGDGTRLSIL.

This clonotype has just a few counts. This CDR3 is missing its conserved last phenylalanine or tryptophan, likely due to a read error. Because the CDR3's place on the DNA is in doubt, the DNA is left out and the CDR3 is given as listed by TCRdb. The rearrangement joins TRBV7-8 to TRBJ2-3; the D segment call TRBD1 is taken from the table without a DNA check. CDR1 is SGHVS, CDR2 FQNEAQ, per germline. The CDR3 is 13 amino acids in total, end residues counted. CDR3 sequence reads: CASSLEGQTDTQY.

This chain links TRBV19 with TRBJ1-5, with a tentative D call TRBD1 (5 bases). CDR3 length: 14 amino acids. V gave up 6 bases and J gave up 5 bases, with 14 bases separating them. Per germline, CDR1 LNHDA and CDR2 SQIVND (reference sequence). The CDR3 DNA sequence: TGTGCCAGTAGAGGCGAGGGGAGGTATCAGCCCCAGCATTTT. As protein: CASRGEGRYQPQHF.

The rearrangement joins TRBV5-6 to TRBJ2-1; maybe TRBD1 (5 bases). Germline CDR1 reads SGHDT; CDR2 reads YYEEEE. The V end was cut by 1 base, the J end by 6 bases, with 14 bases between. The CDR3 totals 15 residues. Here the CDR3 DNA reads TGTGCCAGCAGCTTGAAAGGGGCTTCTTCCAATGAGCAGTTCTTC. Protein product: CASSLKGASSNEQFF.

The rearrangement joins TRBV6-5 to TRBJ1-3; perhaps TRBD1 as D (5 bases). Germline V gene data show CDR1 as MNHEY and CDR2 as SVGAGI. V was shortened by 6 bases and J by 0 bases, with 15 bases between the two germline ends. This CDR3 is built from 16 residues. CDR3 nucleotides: TGTGCCAGCAGAGCAATAACAGGATACTCTGGAAACACCATATATTTT. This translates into CASRAITGYSGNTIYF.

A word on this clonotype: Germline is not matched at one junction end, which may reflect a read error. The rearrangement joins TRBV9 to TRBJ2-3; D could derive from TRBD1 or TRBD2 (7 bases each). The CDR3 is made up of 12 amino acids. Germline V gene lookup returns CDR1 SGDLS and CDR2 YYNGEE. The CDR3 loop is CASSSGGDRRNF. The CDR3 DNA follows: TGTGCCAGCAGCTCAGGGGGGGATAGGCGCAATTTT.

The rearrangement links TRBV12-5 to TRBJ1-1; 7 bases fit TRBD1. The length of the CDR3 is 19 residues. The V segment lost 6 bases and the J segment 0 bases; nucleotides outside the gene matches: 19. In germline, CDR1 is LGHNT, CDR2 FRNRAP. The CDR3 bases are TGTGCTAGTGGCGCCTCGATGGAGTTGGAGGGGGCCATGAACACTGAAGCTTTCTTT. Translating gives CASGASMELEGAMNTEAFF.

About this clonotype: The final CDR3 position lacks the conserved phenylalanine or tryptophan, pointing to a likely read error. In DNA form, the CDR3 reads TGTGCCAGCAGCTTAGCACCCGGGGCGCTGTTTCTT. It is translated as CASSLAPGALFL. This sequence joins TRBV7-2 and TRBJ2-2; D tentatively fits TRBD1 or TRBD2 (5 bases each). In germline, CDR1 is SGHTA, CDR2 FQGNSA. This CDR3 has 12 residues.